These 16 T cell receptor beta chains share one sample of origin, sequenced in a study of blood T cell repertoires in COVID-19. TCRdb keeps only in-frame clones here, not all; method: immunoSEQ multiplex PCR. The data show tens of thousands of clones, roughly 80% seen once. Sequenced material: peripheral blood. These TCRs come from a woman older than 75 with active or convalescent COVID-19.

This clone was seen once. The chain has TRBV28 and TRBJ2-3; 7 bases match TRBD1. CDR1 is MDHEN, CDR2 SYDVKM, per germline. Trimming cost V 3 bases and J 7 bases; bases outside gene matches: 13. The CDR3 contains 16 residues. The CDR3 DNA reads as TGTGCCAGCAGTTTGCCTCCTAGACAGGGACCTTATACGCAGTATTTT. Its translation is CASSLPPRQGPYTQYF.

CDR3 residues: CASSFLGSGTDTQYF. The DNA of the CDR3 is TGTGCCAGCAGCTTCCTTGGGAGTGGCACAGATACGCAGTATTTT. The chain employs TRBV7-2 and TRBJ2-3, with D possibly TRBD2 on 5 matching bases. The V end lost 3 bases, the J end lost 1 base, and 11 bases lay between the germline ends. Germline CDR1 SGHTA, CDR2 FQGNSA. The CDR3 runs to 15 residues.

This clone came up a few times. The V call is TRBV11-3, the J call TRBJ2-7; TRBD1 might be the D (6 bases). The CDR3 covers 13 residues. Germline-derived CDR1 and CDR2 are SGHNT and YENEEA. V was cut by 8 bases and J by 1 base, with 12 bases left in between. The CDR3 sequence: CASARGQSYEQYF. DNA for the CDR3: TGTGCCAGCGCTCGTGGACAGTCCTACGAGCAGTACTTC. Full variable domain (rest looked up from reference TRBV11-3 and TRBJ2-7): EAGVVQSPRYKIIEKKQPVAFWCNPISGHNTLYWYLQNLGQGPELLIRYENEEAVDDSQLPKDRFSAERLKGVDSTLKIQPAELGDSAVYLCASARGQSYEQYFGPGTRLTVT.

The rearrangement joins TRBV6-5 to TRBJ1-1; TRBD1 is a possible D gene (5 bases). Trimming stripped 6 bases from V and 1 base from J, with 12 bases between. CDR1 MNHEY and CDR2 SVGAGI come from the germline V gene. CDR3 length: 14 amino acids. CDR3 in DNA: TGTGCCAGCAGAACTTGGGGCCCGAACACTGAAGCTTTCTTT. This gives the protein CASRTWGPNTEAFF.

The chain recombines TRBV11-1 with TRBJ1-1; D might be TRBD1 (6 bases). V lost 5 bases, J lost 3 bases, and 13 bases lay in between. Germline assignment: CDR1 SGHAT and CDR2 FQDESV (reference sequence). This CDR3 has 14 residues. In nucleotides, the CDR3 is TGTGCCAGCAGCCCTGACAGGATCGACACTGAAGCTTTCTTT. It specifies CASSPDRIDTEAFF.

The genes are TRBV7-2 and TRBJ2-1; TRBD2 matches at 7 bases. Germline V gives CDR1 SGHTA, CDR2 FQGNSA. V lost 5 bases and J lost 3; bases outside the gene matches: 13. This CDR3 contains 17 residues. The CDR3 loop is CASSPRSGTILYNEQFF. Here the CDR3 DNA reads TGTGCCAGCAGCCCCCGAAGTGGGACTATTCTCTACAATGAGCAGTTCTTC.

This chain connects TRBV2 to TRBJ1-5; TRBD1 agrees at 8 bases. Germline V gene data show CDR1 as SNHLY and CDR2 as FYNNEI. The V gene end was trimmed by 10 bases and the J gene end by 4 bases; junction bases not matched to a gene: 9. This CDR3 comprises 14 residues. Here the CDR3 reads CATAGQGGNQPQHF. As DNA, the CDR3 is TGTGCCACCGCCGGACAGGGCGGAAATCAGCCCCAGCATTTT.

This clone was found once. The CDR3, as DNA: TGTGCCAGCAGCTACGACAGCAACTATGGCTACACCTTC. Protein: CASSYDSNYGYTF. V is TRBV11-2 and J is TRBJ1-2; D is perhaps TRBD1 (5 bases). The V end was cut by 4 bases, the J end by 2 bases, with 8 bases between. Looked up from germline, CDR1 is SGHAT and CDR2 is FQNNGV. The CDR3 loop spans 13 amino acids.

The genes are TRBV7-9 and TRBJ1-2; D perhaps matches TRBD1 (6 bases). Trimming left V 4 bases short and J 0 bases short, with 12 bases between. This CDR3 has 15 amino acids. Per the germline V gene, CDR1 is SEHNR and CDR2 is FQNEAQ (reference sequence). For the CDR3, the DNA is TGTGCCAGCAGCTCCCAGGGGTCAGCTAACTATGGCTACACCTTC. Amino acids: CASSSQGSANYGYTF.

Concerning this clone: This may arise from a read error, as a much more abundant clone is one base away. The chain carries TRBV2 and TRBJ2-7, with D possibly TRBD1 on 5 matching bases. There are 12 residues in the CDR3. Germline V gene data show CDR1 as SNHLY and CDR2 as FYNNEI. V was pared by 10 bases and J by 0 bases, with 10 bases between. In DNA, the CDR3 is TGTGCCACCGACAGTGACTCCTACGAGCAGTACTTC. Protein sequence: CATDSDSYEQYF. The whole variable domain, filled in from reference TRBV2 and TRBJ2-7, reads EPEVTQTPSHQVTQMGQEVILRCVPISNHLYFYWYRQILGQKVEFLVSFYNNEISEKSEIFDDQFSVERPDGSNFTLKIRSTKLEDSAMYFCATDSDSYEQYFGPGTRLTVT.

The V and J genes are TRBV28 and TRBJ1-2, with D hard to call. Between the trimmed V and J ends, which lost 6 bases and 2 bases, there was a span of 16 bases. The CDR3 extends over 15 amino acids. CDR1 and CDR2 from the germline V gene are MDHEN and SYDVKM. The CDR3: CASSTYRAGNYGYTF. The CDR3, as DNA: TGTGCCAGCAGCACCTACCGGGCGGGGAACTATGGCTACACCTTC.

The CDR3 here is CASKIPGGGGELFF. CDR3 nucleotides: TGTGCCAGCAAGATCCCCGGCGGGGGTGGGGAGCTGTTTTTT. J is TRBJ2-2 and V is TRBV28, with TRBD2 identical over 7 bases. Germline loops: CDR1 MDHEN, CDR2 SYDVKM. This CDR3 is built from 14 residues. J was trimmed by 8 bases and V by 7 bases; bases with no gene match: 10.

The V and J genes are TRBV6-5 and TRBJ1-4; maybe TRBD1 (5 bases). The V gene's germline CDR1 is MNHEY and CDR2 SVGAGI. V was shortened by 7 bases and J by 5 bases, with 14 bases between the two germline ends. The CDR3 extends over 14 amino acids. The CDR3 loop reads CASTLQGGNEKLFF. The DNA of the CDR3 is TGTGCCAGCACATTGCAGGGTGGGAATGAAAAACTGTTTTTT.

V and J are TRBV28 and TRBJ1-2; maybe TRBD1 (6 bases). This CDR3 contains 16 residues. Trimming cost V 6 bases and J 4 bases, with 21 bases left between them. Germline values: CDR1 MDHEN, CDR2 SYDVKM. The CDR3 reads CASRTGQSPFPYGYTF. The CDR3 DNA follows: TGTGCCAGCAGAACCGGACAGTCGCCCTTTCCCTATGGCTACACCTTC.

This clone was detected a few times. The chain's CDR3 is CASSRRLLNYGYTF. Written as DNA, the CDR3 is TGTGCCAGCAGTCGACGGCTACTAAACTATGGCTACACCTTC. V is TRBV6-2 or TRBV6-3 and J is TRBJ1-2; D is uncertain. CDR3 length equals 14 residues. Germline values: CDR1 MNHEY, CDR2 SVGEGT. V lost 5 bases and J 2 bases, leaving 12 bases between the germline ends.

The chain combines TRBV19 with TRBJ2-5, with a possible D match to TRBD2 (5 bases). The CDR3 covers 14 residues. Trimming removed 3 bases at V and 2 bases at J, with 10 bases between. CDR1 LNHDA and CDR2 SQIVND come from the germline V gene (reference sequence). DNA for the CDR3: TGTGCCAGTAGTATGGCGTGGACTCAAGAGACCCAGTACTTC. Translation gives CASSMAWTQETQYF.